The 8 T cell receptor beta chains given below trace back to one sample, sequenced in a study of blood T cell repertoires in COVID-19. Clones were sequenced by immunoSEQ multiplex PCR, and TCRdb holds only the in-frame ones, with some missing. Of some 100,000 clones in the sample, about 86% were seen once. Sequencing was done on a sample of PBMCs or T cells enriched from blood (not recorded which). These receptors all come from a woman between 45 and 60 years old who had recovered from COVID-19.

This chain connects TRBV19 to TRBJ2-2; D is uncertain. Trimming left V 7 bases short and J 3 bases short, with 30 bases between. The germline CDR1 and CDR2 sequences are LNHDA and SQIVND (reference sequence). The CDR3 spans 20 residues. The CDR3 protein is CASTIPPHRPLESHTGELFF. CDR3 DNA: TGTGCCAGTACCATACCCCCCCACCGTCCTCTAGAATCTCACACCGGGGAGCTGTTTTTT.

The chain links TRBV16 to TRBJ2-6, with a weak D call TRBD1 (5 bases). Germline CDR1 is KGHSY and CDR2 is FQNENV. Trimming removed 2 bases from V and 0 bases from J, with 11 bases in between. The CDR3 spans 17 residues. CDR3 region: CASSQQGANSGANVLTF. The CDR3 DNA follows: TGTGCCAGCAGCCAACAGGGTGCCAACTCTGGGGCCAACGTCCTGACTTTC.

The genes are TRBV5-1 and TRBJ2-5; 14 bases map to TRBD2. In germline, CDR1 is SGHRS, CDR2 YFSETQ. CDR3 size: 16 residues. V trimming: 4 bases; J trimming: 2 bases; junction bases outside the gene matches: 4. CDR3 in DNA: TGCGCCAGCAGCACAGGACTAGCGGGGGGTCAAGAGACCCAGTACTTC. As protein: CASSTGLAGGQETQYF.

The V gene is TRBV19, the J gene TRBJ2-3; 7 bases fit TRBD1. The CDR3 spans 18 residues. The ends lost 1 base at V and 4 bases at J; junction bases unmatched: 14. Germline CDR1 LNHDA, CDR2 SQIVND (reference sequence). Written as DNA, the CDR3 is TGTGCCAGTAGTATAGGGGGACAGAGGTTTGGTAGCGCAGATACGCAGTATTTT. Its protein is CASSIGGQRFGSADTQYF.

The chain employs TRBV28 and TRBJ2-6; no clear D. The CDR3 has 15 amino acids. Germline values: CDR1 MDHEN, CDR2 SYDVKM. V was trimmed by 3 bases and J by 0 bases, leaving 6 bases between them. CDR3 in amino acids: CASSFSRSGANVLTF. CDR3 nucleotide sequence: TGTGCCAGCAGTTTTAGTCGCTCTGGGGCCAACGTCCTGACTTTC.

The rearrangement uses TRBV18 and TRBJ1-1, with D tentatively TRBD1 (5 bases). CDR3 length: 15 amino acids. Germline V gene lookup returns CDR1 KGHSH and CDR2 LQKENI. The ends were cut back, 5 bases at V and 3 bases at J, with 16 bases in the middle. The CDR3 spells CASSWTRRGDTEAFF. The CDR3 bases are TGTGCCAGCTCATGGACGAGGCGGGGGGACACTGAAGCTTTCTTT.

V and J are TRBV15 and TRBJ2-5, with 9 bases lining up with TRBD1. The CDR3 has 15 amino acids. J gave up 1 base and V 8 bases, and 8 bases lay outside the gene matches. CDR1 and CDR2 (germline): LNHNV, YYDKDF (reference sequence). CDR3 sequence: CATGRTGEVQETQYF. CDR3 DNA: TGTGCCACCGGGAGGACAGGGGAGGTCCAAGAGACCCAGTACTTC.

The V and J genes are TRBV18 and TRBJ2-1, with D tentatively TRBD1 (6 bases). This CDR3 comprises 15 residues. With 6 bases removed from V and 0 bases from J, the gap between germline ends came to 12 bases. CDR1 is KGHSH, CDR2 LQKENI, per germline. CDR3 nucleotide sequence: TGTGCCAGCTCCCCGGACAGCAGCTCCTACAATGAGCAGTTCTTC. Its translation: CASSPDSSSYNEQFF.